The entry that follows covers one T cell receptor (beta chain) sequence. This clonotype has at least ten counts. No antigen is known for it. The input lacks base qualities; no much larger clone sits a single base away. This specimen comes from a study of CD8+CD57+ T cells in acquired aplastic anemia (dated by TCRdb to between 2017 and 2018). About the full investigation: On average, sorted CD4+ and CD8+ cells yielded 3 to 4 ug of extracted DNA, with a range of about 0.17 to 27.4 ug. CD8+CD57+ expansion was defined as a frequency above the mean frequency observed in healthy subjects.

Inclusive of the bounding cysteine and phenylalanine, the CDR3 is 16 residues long. The only DNA kept is the CDR3, 48 bases in frame from the first base. V lost 1 base and J lost 4 bases; the stretch between them is 14 bases long. Reading the germline V gene (reference sequence) gives CDR1 LNHDA and CDR2 SQIVND. TCR beta VDJ combination and CDR3 sequence profiling used genomic DNA as the template. An Illumina HiSeq 2000 was used for TCR repertoire sequencing. Concerning the study's data processing: Repertoires were assessed using TRBV/TRBJ rearrangement plots, CDR3 size and DJ length profiles, and Simpson's diversity index. The most abundant DNA sequence in the deep sequencing data was taken as the immunodominant clone. CDR3 amino acid sequences were screened for sharing across subjects and compared with published repertoires and the VDJdb database. The public reads were run again by TCRdb, first through fastp at Q25 and then through MiXCR, and only productive beta chains were kept. A single entry per CDR3 protein holds the most common genes and DNA from its merged rows. TCRdb, not the authors, supplied the V and J calls. This sample lists about 120,000 distinct CDR3 sequences; about 60% were detected once. Of the sample, 25% to 30% falls within the top ten clones.

Here is what the overall study found, with its caveats: Twenty-nine CD8+ CDR3 sequences were found in both patients and controls but appeared to be highly expressed in patients and within the immunodominant clones of the patients. No significant difference in CD8+ Simpson's diversity was found between patients and healthy controls (P=0.060).

Flow cytometry had shown CD8+CD57+ cell expansion in the patients selected for sequencing. Severe acquired aplastic anemia was diagnosed in all patients according to International Study of Aplastic Anemia and Agranulocytosis and Camitta criteria. No therapy had been received by the patients at the time of blood sampling. TCR repertoires of sorted CD4+ and CD8+ blood T cells from severe aplastic anemia patients and healthy subjects were deep-sequenced in the study. Patients were enrolled in the USA under clinicaltrials.gov protocols 00001620, 01623167, 00001397, 00071045, 00081523 and 00961064. Ficoll-Paque density gradient centrifugation was used to isolate peripheral blood mononuclear cells. Before DNA extraction, CD4+ and CD8+ T cells were sorted by FACS or by magnetic beads.

This receptor was taken from a human donor with aplastic anemia. This receptor chain uses TRBV19 and TRBJ1-5; TRBD1 is perhaps the D gene, given 5 matching bases. The sequenced material came from sorted CD4+, CD8+, or CD8+CD57+ T cells (not recorded which) from PBMCs. At the DNA level, the sequence is TGTGCCAGTAGTATAGGAACAGGAGCCGATAATCAGCCCCAGCATTTT. Its coded protein is CASSIGTGADNQPQHF.